This TCR beta chain was recovered during a study of blood T cell repertoires in COVID-19. Study summary: COVID-19 samples from acute and convalescent phases originated in the United States, Italy and Spain. T cells, B-cell-depleted T cells, or PBMCs supplied cDNA or gDNA.

Patients of the Seattle cohort, enrolled during active infection, were followed longitudinally. The CDR3 contains 17 residues. From germline, CDR1 is SGDLS and CDR2 YYNGEE. The J segment lost 6 bases and the V segment lost 3 bases, leaving 9 bases of the junction unmatched. In the study's own analysis: Reference gene primer amplification yielded estimated nucleated cell counts. Profiled with immunoSEQ multiplex PCR; TCRdb holds only in-frame clones, not every one. V and J calls plus clone size are reproduced from that table; the DNA served to infer D and trimming. The top ten hold approximately 11% of the sample, which has 250,000 to 350,000 clones, around nine tenths seen once.

This sequence was found in a woman aged 25 to 45 with COVID-19, enrolled during active disease. The sequenced sample consisted of peripheral blood. J is TRBJ2-1 and V is TRBV9; TRBD2 agrees at 13 bases. In DNA, the CDR3 is TGTGCCAGCAGCGCCGAGGGACTAGCGGGGTGGGGCAATGAGCAGTTCTTC. Protein: CASSAEGLAGWGNEQFF.